This TCR beta chain was profiled in a study of shared clonotypes between healthy human individuals. The germline V and J ends were trimmed by 1 base and 5 bases, with 12 bases remaining between them. Germline CDR1 is SGHTA and CDR2 is FQGNSA. The CDR3 contains 15 residues. Only in-frame clones appear in the TCRdb table, and some are missing; sequencing was by immunoSEQ multiplex PCR. In the table there are about 990,000 clones, around 78% of which are singletons. This clone showed up just a few times. The clonotype was recovered from a man aged 18 to 30 in good health. Some clones in this sample may be carry-over from other donors' samples. The specimen was memory CD4+ T cells from PBMCs. The subset here: CD45RA-negative fraction. The chain is built from TRBV7-2 and TRBJ1-5; no clear D gene. CDR3: CASSLVALQDQPQHF. CDR3 bases: TGTGCCAGCAGCTTAGTAGCTCTGCAAGATCAGCCCCAGCATTTT.